One sample yielded the 6 T cell receptor beta chains listed below, sequenced in a study of beta chain features in type 1 diabetes. Sequenced material consisted of expressed TCRB transcripts (all of the isolated RNA was reverse transcribed). Sequencing used immunoSEQ multiplex PCR; TCRdb keeps in-frame clones, though not all of them. The top ten hold roughly 0.016% of the sample, which has about 330,000 clones, 9.5% to 12% seen once. Specimen: naive CD4+ T cells from blood. These receptors originate from a woman aged 30 to 39 in good health.

This clone was counted between two and nine times. V and J are TRBV30 and TRBJ2-7, with TRBD1 matching 8 bases. Looked up from germline, CDR1 is GTSNPN and CDR2 is SVGIG (reference sequence). The ends lost 2 bases at V and 5 bases at J; junction bases unmatched: 11. This CDR3 has 15 amino acids. CDR3 region: CAWSLGQGRGDEQYF. In DNA form, the CDR3 reads TGTGCCTGGAGTTTAGGACAGGGAAGGGGGGACGAGCAGTACTTC. Variable domain in full (rest from reference TRBV30 and TRBJ2-7): SQTIHQWPATLVQPVGSPLSLECTVEGTSNPNLYWYRQAAGRGLQLLFYSVGIGQISSEVPQNLSASRPQDRQFILSSKKLLLSDSGFYLCAWSLGQGRGDEQYFGPGTRLTVT.

A few counts support this clone. V and J are TRBV9 and TRBJ2-2; a possible D gene is TRBD1 (5 bases). V was shortened by 4 bases and J by 0 bases, with 13 bases between the two germline ends. The CDR3 is 16 amino acids. Germline V lookup: CDR1 SGDLS, CDR2 YYNGEE. The CDR3 protein is CASSPLADTNTGELFF. CDR3 nucleotides: TGTGCCAGCAGCCCCCTTGCGGACACGAACACCGGGGAGCTGTTTTTT. Full variable domain (outside the CDR3, taken from reference TRBV9 and TRBJ2-2): DSGVTQTPKHLITATGQRVTLRCSPRSGDLSVYWYQQSLDQGLQFLIQYYNGEERAKGNILERFSAQQFPDLHSELNLSSLELGDSALYFCASSPLADTNTGELFFGEGSRLTVL.

There are a few counts of this clone. The chain employs TRBV6-5 and TRBJ2-1; TRBD2 agrees at 10 bases. Germline-derived CDR1 and CDR2 are MNHEY and SVGAGI. J gave up 9 bases and V 10 bases, and 9 bases lay outside the gene matches. The CDR3 is 13 amino acids. DNA of the CDR3: TGTGCCACAGGTAGCGGGAGGATCGGTGAGCAGTTCTTC. It translates to CATGSGRIGEQFF.

This chain uses TRBV7-2 with TRBJ2-3; TRBD1 agrees at 9 bases. In germline, CDR1 is SGHTA, CDR2 FQGNSA. The junction had 0 bases not matched to a gene; V was cut back by 1 base and J by 4 bases. The CDR3 runs to 14 residues. The CDR3 loop is CASSLGQGADTQYF. The CDR3 DNA is TGTGCCAGCAGCTTAGGACAGGGGGCAGATACGCAGTATTTT.

This clone appeared many times. The rearrangement links TRBV4-3 to TRBJ2-1; TRBD2 matches 7 bases. The CDR3 runs to 15 residues. Germline V CDR1 and CDR2: LGHNA, YSLEER. The trim removed 3 bases at V and 5 bases at J, leaving 7 bases unmatched. In DNA, the CDR3 is TGCGCCAGCAGCCAGATAGCGGGCTATAACAATGAGCAGTTCTTC. This gives the protein CASSQIAGYNNEQFF.

This clone was recorded a few times. The chain recombines TRBV6-1 with TRBJ2-7; D might be TRBD1 (6 bases). Trimming removed 1 base at V and 4 bases at J, with 11 bases between. The CDR3 has 14 amino acids. Germline V gives CDR1 MNHNS, CDR2 SASEGT. The DNA for the CDR3 is TGTGCCAGCAGTGAAGAGGGCAGGGGATACGAGCAGTACTTC. Its protein is CASSEEGRGYEQYF.